The 20 T cell receptor beta chains reported below all come from one sample, sequenced in a study of T-cell reconstitution after alpha-beta-depleted transplantation in children. Unique molecular identifiers tagged the TCRbeta library. TCRdb reanalysed the PCR reads using MiXCR and keeps one entry per CDR3 protein. This sample yields a few hundred thousand distinct CDR3 sequences, of which approximately 30% are seen a single time; about 35% belongs to the top ten. This sample comprised PBMCs, obtained before TCRalphabeta/CD19-depleted stem cell transplant. These receptors all come from a boy under three years old with Wiskott-Aldrich syndrome, due to receive a stem cell transplant.

The chain is built from TRBV10-3 and TRBJ2-7; 7 positions match TRBD2. Unmatched junction bases numbered 13, after V lost 10 bases and J lost 1 base. The CDR3 is 15 amino acids. Germline CDR1 ENHRY, CDR2 SYGVKD. For the CDR3, the DNA is TGTGCCAGCAGCTGGGGAGGGACCTTATCCTACGAGCAGTACTTC. Its translation is CASSWGGTLSYEQYF.

The chain joins TRBV5-1 to TRBJ2-1; D may match TRBD1 or TRBD2 (5 bases each). V lost 5 bases and J 6 bases, leaving 15 bases between the germline ends. Germline CDR1 SGHRS, CDR2 YFSETQ. The CDR3 covers 14 residues. CDR3 region: CASSSGTPSNEQFF. CDR3 in DNA: TGCGCCAGCAGTTCTGGGACCCCTTCCAATGAGCAGTTCTTC.

The chain recombines TRBV10-3 with TRBJ1-6; TRBD1 might be the D (6 bases). The CDR3 consists of 16 residues. Germline-derived CDR1 and CDR2 are ENHRY and SYGVKD. The V end was cut by 6 bases, the J end by 0 bases, with 12 bases between. The CDR3 is CAISPQGSSYNSPLHF. The CDR3 DNA sequence: TGTGCCATCAGCCCACAGGGAAGCTCCTATAATTCACCCCTCCACTTT.

CDR3 nucleotide sequence: TGTGCCAGCAGCCTATTTTCAGAGACCAATCAGCCCCAGCATTTT. Its protein is CASSLFSETNQPQHF. The gene calls are TRBV5-6 and TRBJ1-5; no firm D call. V lost 4 bases to trimming and J lost 3 bases, with 14 bases between them. Germline loops: CDR1 SGHDT, CDR2 YYEEEE. The CDR3 sequence is 15 residues long.

In nucleotides, the CDR3 is TGTGCCAGCAGCCAAGATAGGATCAAGACCAATGAGCAGTTCTTC. Translation: CASSQDRIKTNEQFF. The chain combines TRBV4-2 with TRBJ2-1, with unresolved D. The ends were cut back, 0 bases at V and 6 bases at J, with 12 bases in the middle. The germline V gene encodes CDR1 LGHNA and CDR2 YNFKEQ. The CDR3 extends over 15 amino acids.

The chain recombines TRBV5-1 with TRBJ2-3, with D maybe TRBD1 (6 bases). The V end lost 6 bases, the J end lost 4 bases, and 21 bases lay between the germline ends. CDR1 and CDR2 (germline): SGHRS, YFSETQ. This CDR3 is built from 16 residues. This chain's CDR3 is CASTNSIQGGPDTQYF. CDR3 bases: TGCGCCAGCACTAATTCGATACAGGGCGGGCCAGATACGCAGTATTTT.

This clonotype has a handful of counts. This chain joins TRBV4-2 and TRBJ2-7, with TRBD2 identical over 7 bases. The CDR3 is made up of 14 amino acids. V lost 4 bases and J lost 2; bases outside the gene matches: 5. CDR1 is LGHNA, CDR2 YNFKEQ, per germline. CDR3 coding DNA: TGTGCCAGCAGCCTGGCAGGGACTACCTACGAGCAGTACTTC. Translation gives CASSLAGTTYEQYF.

This clonotype has a handful of counts. The J gene is TRBJ2-5, the V gene TRBV12-3 or TRBV12-4; 9 nucleotides align to TRBD2. This CDR3 is built from 15 residues. The V gene end was trimmed by 6 bases and the J gene end by 4 bases; junction bases not matched to a gene: 9. CDR3 DNA: TGTGCCAGCAGCCCCCTGGCTAGCGGGACAGAGACCCAGTACTTC. Translating it yields CASSPLASGTETQYF.

This clonotype was counted between two and nine times. The CDR3 spells CAISRDRGLNEQYF. In DNA, the CDR3 is TGTGCCATCAGTCGGGACAGGGGGCTCAACGAGCAGTACTTC. This sequence joins TRBV10-3 and TRBJ2-7; TRBD1 aligns across 12 bases. The CDR3 has 14 amino acids. Per the germline V gene, CDR1 is ENHRY and CDR2 is SYGVKD. The V segment lost 5 bases and the J segment 5 bases; nucleotides outside the gene matches: 4.

This clonotype was seen repeatedly, ten times or more. The rearrangement links TRBV5-1 to TRBJ1-6, with D perhaps matching TRBD1 (6 bases). Germline V gives CDR1 SGHRS, CDR2 YFSETQ. The V end was cut by 1 base, the J end by 8 bases, with 7 bases between. This CDR3 has 13 amino acids. The CDR3 sequence: CASSLNRDSPLHF. The CDR3 DNA sequence: TGCGCCAGCAGCTTGAACAGGGATTCACCCCTCCACTTT.

Only a few counts were recorded for this clonotype. The chain uses TRBV3-1 and TRBJ2-1; D remains unclear. V was pared by 0 bases and J by 8 bases, with 17 bases between. Germline V gives CDR1 LGHDT, CDR2 YNNKEL (reference sequence). There are 16 residues in the CDR3. CDR3 residues: CASSQERALWIDEQFF. CDR3 DNA: TGTGCCAGCAGCCAAGAAAGGGCGCTGTGGATCGATGAGCAGTTCTTC.

This clonotype was detected only a few times. The chain employs TRBV7-9 and TRBJ2-7; the D is unclear. The CDR3 is 12 residues long. Looked up from germline, CDR1 is SEHNR and CDR2 is FQNEAQ (reference sequence). Trimming pared 5 bases from V and 5 bases from J, leaving 10 bases between. This CDR3 reads CASSADSNEQYF. DNA for the CDR3: TGTGCCAGCAGCGCAGATAGCAACGAGCAGTACTTC.

The chain combines TRBV12-3 or TRBV12-4 with TRBJ2-1, with D tentatively TRBD1 (5 bases). The V and J ends lost 1 base and 3 bases respectively, with 7 bases between them. This CDR3 comprises 14 residues. DNA for the CDR3: TGTGCCAGCAGTTTAGTACAGGTCTACAATGAGCAGTTCTTC. This gives the protein CASSLVQVYNEQFF.

This clonotype was seen a handful of times. The chain is built from TRBV20-1 and TRBJ1-6; a weak D match, TRBD1 (6 bases). This CDR3 comprises 16 residues. The ends were cut back, 3 bases at V and 7 bases at J, with 19 bases in the middle. Germline lookup yields CDR1 DFQATT and CDR2 SNEGSKA (reference sequence). Written as DNA, the CDR3 is TGCAGTGCTAGGTCCGGGGGGGCGTTAGACAATTCACCCCTCCACTTT. This translates into CSARSGGALDNSPLHF.

The J gene is TRBJ2-7, the V gene TRBV5-1; 14 nucleotides match TRBD2. This CDR3 contains 16 residues. The germline V gene encodes CDR1 SGHRS and CDR2 YFSETQ. V lost 0 bases and J lost 3; bases outside the gene matches: 2. CDR3 loop: CASSLGTSGRSYEQYF. Written as DNA, the CDR3 is TGCGCCAGCAGCTTGGGGACTAGCGGGAGGAGCTACGAGCAGTACTTC.

This chain joins TRBV5-1 and TRBJ2-1, with 8 bases matching TRBD1. With 4 bases clipped from V and 4 bases from J, the junction kept 4 bases outside the gene matches. CDR1 SGHRS and CDR2 YFSETQ come from the germline V gene. This CDR3 spans 14 amino acids. The CDR3 DNA sequence: TGCGCCAGCAGCGGACAGGGCGCGTACAATGAGCAGTTCTTC. As protein: CASSGQGAYNEQFF.

The chain combines TRBV15 with TRBJ2-1; D gene ambiguous. The CDR3 consists of 15 residues. V was clipped by 1 base and J by 1 base, with 8 bases between them. Per germline, CDR1 LNHNV and CDR2 YYDKDF (reference sequence). CDR3 DNA sequence: TGTGCCACCAGCAGAGGTGGCGGATCCTACAATGAGCAGTTCTTC. It yields the protein CATSRGGGSYNEQFF.

The chain links TRBV24-1 to TRBJ2-1; no firm D call. This CDR3 has 12 amino acids. The V end was cut by 5 bases, the J end by 8 bases, with 9 bases between. CDR1 and CDR2 (germline): KGHDR, SFDVKD. DNA of the CDR3: TGTGCCACCAGTGGGACCGCCGATGAGCAGTTCTTC. This encodes CATSGTADEQFF.

This clonotype was counted between two and nine times. This rearrangement joins TRBV6-6 to TRBJ1-2; the D is unclear. The germline CDR1 and CDR2 sequences are MNHNY and SVGAGI (reference sequence). V was clipped by 7 bases and J by 6 bases, with 12 bases between them. CDR3 size: 12 residues. CDR3 residues: CASKGGGNGYTF. In DNA form, the CDR3 reads TGTGCCAGCAAGGGTGGAGGGAATGGCTACACCTTC.

The chain joins TRBV29-1 to TRBJ2-1, with 9 positions matching TRBD2. V lost 7 bases to trimming and J lost 5 bases; unmatched junction nucleotides: 9. The germline V gene encodes CDR1 SQVTM and CDR2 ANQGSEA. The CDR3 spans 14 residues. This CDR3 reads CSGNLAGFNNEQFF. The CDR3 DNA reads TGCAGCGGTAATCTAGCGGGATTCAACAATGAGCAGTTCTTC.